This TCR beta chain stems from a study of shared clonotypes between healthy human individuals. Only in-frame clones appear in the TCRdb table, and some are missing; sequencing was by immunoSEQ multiplex PCR. The table has around 2,000,000 clones, around 96% seen once; the top ten hold 0.9% to 1.4%. Germline CDR1 MNHEY, CDR2 SMNVEV (reference sequence). Trimming pared 7 bases from V and 9 bases from J, leaving 16 bases between. The CDR3 runs to 14 residues. The naive CD8 fraction comprised CD45RO-negative cells positively selected for CCR7 and excluded terminally differentiated effector memory CD45RA+ cells.

What was sequenced was naive CD8+ T cells sorted from blood. The rearrangement joins TRBV27 to TRBJ1-6, with D possibly matching TRBD1 (6 bases). This clonotype was obtained from a man aged 18 to 30 in good health. The CDR3 sequence is CASKKTGAFSPLHF. In DNA form, the CDR3 reads TGTGCCAGCAAAAAGACAGGCGCTTTTTCACCCCTCCACTTT.